This T cell receptor beta chain was found in a study of cytomegalovirus exposure and HLA in healthy donors. Study background: Across 350 to 500 genotyped donors, about 86% landed in the Caucasian-associated ancestry cluster. Overall study findings and caveats: As was reported, the HLA-A and HLA-B alleles of most subjects were accurately predicted from TCR beta sequences.

Notes on this clone: Its antigen is undetermined.

The PCR employed 60 Vbeta primers together with 13 Jbeta primers. Profiling relied on immunoSEQ multiplex PCR, and the TCRdb table lists in-frame clones only, not all of them. This table holds approximately 100,000 clones, over 75% found once. The germline V gene encodes CDR1 SGDLS and CDR2 YYNGEE. The CDR3 extends over 14 amino acids. V was shortened by 3 bases and J by 5 bases, with 11 bases between the two germline ends. V is TRBV9 and J is TRBJ2-2; maybe TRBD2 (5 bases). The receptor comes from a man in his sixties in good health and CMV-seropositive. Specimen: PBMCs. This chain's CDR3 is CASSEKSGTGELFF. For the CDR3, the DNA is TGTGCCAGCAGCGAGAAGTCGGGGACCGGGGAGCTGTTTTTT.